This T cell receptor (beta chain) was found in a study of blood T cell repertoires in COVID-19. Looking at the study overall: From T cells, B-cell-depleted T cells, or PBMCs came the material, which was cDNA or gDNA.

Trimming took 4 bases from V and 4 from J; bases not matched to a gene: 13. In germline, CDR1 is SGHRS, CDR2 YFSETQ. This CDR3 is 16 amino acids long. Clones were read by immunoSEQ multiplex PCR, and TCRdb kept only the in-frame ones, dropping some. The table lists approximately 200,000 clones, less than 90% of them singletons, with about 2.2% in the top ten. This clonotype originated in a woman aged 45-59 years with acute or convalescent COVID-19. The specimen was peripheral blood. This chain uses TRBV5-1 with TRBJ2-5; 7 bases map to TRBD1. CDR3 coding DNA: TGCGCCAGCAGCCCTGGACAGGCGGGCACTGGAGAGACCCAGTACTTC. This encodes CASSPGQAGTGETQYF.